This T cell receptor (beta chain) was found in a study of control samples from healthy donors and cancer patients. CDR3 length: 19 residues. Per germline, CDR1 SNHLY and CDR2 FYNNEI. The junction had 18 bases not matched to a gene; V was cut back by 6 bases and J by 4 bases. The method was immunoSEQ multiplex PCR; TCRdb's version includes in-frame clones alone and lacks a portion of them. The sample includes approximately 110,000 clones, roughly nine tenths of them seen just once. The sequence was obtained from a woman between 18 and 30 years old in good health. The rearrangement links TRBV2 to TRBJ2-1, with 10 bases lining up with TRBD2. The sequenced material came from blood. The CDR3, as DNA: TGTGCCAGCAGCAGGCAGCGGGAGGGCCCTTTCCTTAGTTACAATGAGCAGTTCTTC. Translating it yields CASSRQREGPFLSYNEQFF.